This paragraph covers one T cell receptor (beta chain) sequence. Germline assignment: CDR1 KGHDR and CDR2 SFDVKD. V lost 3 bases, J lost 3 bases, and 3 bases stayed unmatched. The CDR3 runs to 14 residues. The data originate from a study of CD8 T cells in Susac syndrome. Random hexamers were used to reverse transcribe an amount of roughly 0.45 to 1 ug RNA. Amplification of TCR beta CDR3 by immunoSEQ multiplex PCR spanned 54 Vbeta and 13 Jbeta. From the immunoSEQ multiplex PCR reads, TCRdb called clonotypes with MiXCR, one entry per CDR3 protein. The sample includes roughly 200,000 distinct CDR3 sequences, just under 95% of them seen just once. CD8+ and CD4+ T cells from blood underwent TCR beta sequencing. Patients with Susac syndrome met diagnostic criteria that were recently defined for definite or probable disease.

V usage is TRBV24-1 and J usage is TRBJ1-2, with 7 positions matching TRBD1. The receptor was derived from a human donor with Susac syndrome. Sequenced material: CD4+ T cells from PBMCs. For the CDR3, the DNA is TGTGCCACCAGTGATGACGGGACAGACTATGGCTACACCTTC. This encodes CATSDDGTDYGYTF.